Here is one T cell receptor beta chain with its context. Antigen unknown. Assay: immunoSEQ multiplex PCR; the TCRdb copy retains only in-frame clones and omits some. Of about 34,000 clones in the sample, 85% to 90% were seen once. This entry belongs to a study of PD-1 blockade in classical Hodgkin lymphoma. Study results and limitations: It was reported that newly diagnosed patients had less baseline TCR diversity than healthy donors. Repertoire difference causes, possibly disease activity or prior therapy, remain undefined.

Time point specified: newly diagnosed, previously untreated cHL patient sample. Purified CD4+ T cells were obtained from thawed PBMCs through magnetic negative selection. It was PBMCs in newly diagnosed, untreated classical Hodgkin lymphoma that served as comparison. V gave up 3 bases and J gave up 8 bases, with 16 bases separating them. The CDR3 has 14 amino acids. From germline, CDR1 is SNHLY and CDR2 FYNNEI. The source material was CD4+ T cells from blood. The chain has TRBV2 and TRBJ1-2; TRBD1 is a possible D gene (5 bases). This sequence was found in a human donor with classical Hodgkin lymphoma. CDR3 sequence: CASSEEWWGGGYTF. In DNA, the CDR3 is TGTGCCAGCAGTGAGGAGTGGTGGGGCGGCGGCTACACCTTC.